The sequence of this TCR beta chain was determined in a study of control samples from healthy donors and cancer patients. Measured with immunoSEQ multiplex PCR; TCRdb has only the in-frame clones, and not every one. Of about 89,000 clones detected, 85% to 90% appear once; the ten largest clones hold less than 2.5%. From germline, CDR1 is SGHNT and CDR2 YENEEA. Trimming removed 1 base from V and 7 bases from J, with 13 bases in between. This CDR3 comprises 14 residues. The rearrangement links TRBV11-3 to TRBJ1-1; possible D gene TRBD1, 5 bases. Sequenced sample: blood. This clonotype originated in a middle-aged woman in good health. The CDR3 spells CASSLGGSLSEAFF. The CDR3 nucleotides are TGTGCCAGCAGCTTAGGGGGCAGCTTGAGTGAAGCTTTCTTT.